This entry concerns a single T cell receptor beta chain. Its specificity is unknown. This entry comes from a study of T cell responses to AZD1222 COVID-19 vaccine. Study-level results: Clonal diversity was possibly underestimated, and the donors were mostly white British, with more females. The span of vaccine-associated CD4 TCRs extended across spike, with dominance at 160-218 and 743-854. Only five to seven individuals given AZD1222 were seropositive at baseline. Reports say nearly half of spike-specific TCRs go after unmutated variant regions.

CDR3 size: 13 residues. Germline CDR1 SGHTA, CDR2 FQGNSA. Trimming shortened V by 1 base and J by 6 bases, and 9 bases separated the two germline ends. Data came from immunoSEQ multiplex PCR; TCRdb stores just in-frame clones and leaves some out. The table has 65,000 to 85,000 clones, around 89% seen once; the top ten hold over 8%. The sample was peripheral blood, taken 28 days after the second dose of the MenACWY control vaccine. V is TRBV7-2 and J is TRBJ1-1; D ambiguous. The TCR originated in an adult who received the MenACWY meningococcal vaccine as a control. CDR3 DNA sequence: TGTGCCAGCAGCTTAGATGGGGATCCTGAAGCTTTCTTT. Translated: CASSLDGDPEAFF.